The clone carrying this T cell receptor (beta chain) showed up just a few times. What it binds is not known. The CDR3 extends over 16 amino acids. The V gene end was trimmed by 3 bases and the J gene end by 0 bases; junction bases not matched to a gene: 3. The germline CDR1 and CDR2 sequences are MNHNS and SASEGT. This record comes from a study of regulatory T cells in long-lasting Graves disease. To make TCR beta libraries, researchers used iRepertoire HTBI primers and Arm-PCR of CDR3 regions. TCRdb re-analysed the multiplex PCR reads in MiXCR, keeping a single row per CDR3 protein. Among 450,000 to 500,000 distinct CDR3 sequences, 15% to 20% were seen once, and the ten largest hold 9% to 15%. The time point is: newly diagnosed GD, antithyroid drugs for less than 3 months. With RNA extracted from PBMCs as input, the TCR library was made. Clinicians diagnosed Graves' disease using American Thyroid Association guidelines.

Notes on the study in general: It was in persistent disease that TRBV28, TRBJ1-2 and TRBJ2-5 were favored.

The sample also formed part of further work on T cells in Graves' hyperthyroidism and ophthalmopathy. That paper adds: Reasons for excluding patients were uncontrolled infection, other autoimmune disease, pregnancy or lactation.

The TCR was taken from a man aged 35 to 55 with Graves disease. Material: peripheral blood mononuclear cells (PBMCs), obtained at new diagnosis, from a patient treated with antithyroid drugs. This chain joins TRBV6-1 and TRBJ2-1; 9 nucleotides align to TRBD2. The CDR3 spells CASSDYSGSSYNEQFF. CDR3 sequence (DNA): TGTGCCAGCAGTGACTATAGCGGGAGCTCCTACAATGAGCAGTTCTTC.